Shown below are 27 T cell receptor beta chains from a single sample sequenced in a study of blood T cell repertoires in COVID-19. Profiled with immunoSEQ multiplex PCR; TCRdb holds only in-frame clones, not every one. Found here are roughly 230,000 clones, 83% of them singletons; the top ten hold approximately 7.4%. Sequences were obtained from peripheral blood. These TCRs come from a woman between 50 and 59 years old with acute or convalescent COVID-19.

The J gene is TRBJ2-7, the V gene TRBV2; D might be TRBD1 (6 bases). V gave up 6 bases and J gave up 6 bases, with 21 bases separating them. Germline V lookup: CDR1 SNHLY, CDR2 FYNNEI. The CDR3 has 15 amino acids. CDR3 region: CASRLQQGFSVEQYF. The CDR3 DNA sequence: TGTGCCAGCAGGTTACAACAGGGCTTTTCGGTCGAGCAGTACTTC.

Here the CDR3 reads CASSLRGLRAFF. The CDR3 coding sequence is TGTGCCAGCAGTTTAAGGGGGCTCAGAGCTTTCTTT. The chain carries TRBV12-3 or TRBV12-4 and TRBJ1-1, with 7 bases matching TRBD1. V was pared by 2 bases and J by 10 bases, with 4 bases of the junction left unmatched. The CDR3 covers 12 residues.

This sequence joins TRBV6-5 and TRBJ1-2; tentatively, D is TRBD1 (5 bases). CDR1 and CDR2 from the germline V gene are MNHEY and SVGAGI. Trimming shortened V by 6 bases and J by 4 bases, and 12 bases separated the two germline ends. The CDR3 runs to 13 residues. The CDR3 loop is CASSRDGSYGYTF. CDR3 bases: TGTGCCAGCAGCCGGGACGGGAGCTATGGCTACACCTTC.

The V gene is TRBV11-2, the J gene TRBJ2-1; TRBD1 agrees at 10 bases. The V gene end was trimmed by 3 bases and the J gene end by 5 bases; junction bases not matched to a gene: 4. The CDR3 length is 15 residues. CDR1 is SGHAT and CDR2 is FQNNGV in the germline V gene. The CDR3 sequence: CASSFRTGGDNEQFF. Written as DNA, the CDR3 is TGTGCCAGCAGCTTCCGGACAGGGGGGGACAATGAGCAGTTCTTC.

This clone was found a few times. This chain's CDR3 is CASSSREGNSPLHF. The CDR3 nucleotides are TGCGCCAGCAGCTCCCGGGAGGGGAATTCACCCCTCCACTTT. The rearrangement uses TRBV5-1 and TRBJ1-6, with D perhaps matching TRBD1 (5 bases). Trimming took 3 bases from V and 7 from J, leaving 11 bases between them. From germline, CDR1 is SGHRS and CDR2 YFSETQ. The CDR3 is 14 amino acids.

The chain links TRBV5-5 to TRBJ1-1; D remains ambiguous. The CDR3 sequence is 11 residues long. The V and J ends lost 3 bases and 2 bases respectively, with 2 bases between them. CDR1 is SGHKS and CDR2 is YYEKEE in the germline V gene (reference sequence). The CDR3, as DNA: TGTGCCAGCAGCTCAAACACTGAAGCTTTCTTT. Translation gives CASSSNTEAFF. Filled out from reference TRBV5-5 and TRBJ1-1, the complete variable domain reads DAGVTQSPTHLIKTRGQQVTLRCSPISGHKSVSWYQQVLGQGPQFIFQYYEKEERGRGNFPDRFSARQFPNYSSELNVNALLLGDSALYLCASSSNTEAFFGQGTRLTVV.

V usage is TRBV9 and J usage is TRBJ2-1, with TRBD1 as a possible D gene (6 bases). With 7 bases removed from V and 3 bases from J, the gap between germline ends came to 14 bases. This CDR3 is 14 amino acids long. Per germline, CDR1 SGDLS and CDR2 YYNGEE. Here the CDR3 DNA reads TGTGCCAGCTGCCACCCCAGGGGCTACAATGAGCAGTTCTTC. This codes for CASCHPRGYNEQFF.

This chain joins TRBV6-5 and TRBJ2-7; 8 bases match TRBD2. The CDR3 sequence is 13 residues long. With 8 bases clipped from V and 2 bases from J, the junction kept 5 bases outside the gene matches. The V gene's germline CDR1 is MNHEY and CDR2 SVGAGI. The CDR3 is CASGRGGAYEQYF. In DNA form, the CDR3 reads TGTGCCAGCGGTCGGGGGGGGGCCTACGAGCAGTACTTC.

J is TRBJ1-6 and V is TRBV11-2, with a possible D match to TRBD1 (6 bases). Trimming removed 1 base from V and 4 bases from J, with 8 bases in between. Germline assignment: CDR1 SGHAT and CDR2 FQNNGV. CDR3 length: 15 residues. CDR3 in amino acids: CASSLGTVYNSPLHF. As DNA, the CDR3 is TGTGCCAGCAGCTTAGGGACAGTTTATAATTCACCCCTCCACTTT.

This clone has just a few counts. The chain uses TRBV4-2 and TRBJ1-6; 10 bases are a match to TRBD1. The junction had 9 bases not matched to a gene; V was cut back by 5 bases and J by 8 bases. The V gene's germline CDR1 is LGHNA and CDR2 YNFKEQ. The CDR3 is 16 amino acids. CDR3 residues: CASSNTGTGDYSPLHF. Written as DNA, the CDR3 is TGTGCCAGCAGCAATACCGGGACAGGGGATTATTCACCCCTCCACTTT.

J is TRBJ2-7 and V is TRBV30, with 9 bases aligning to TRBD2. The junction had 7 bases not matched to a gene; V was cut back by 3 bases and J by 1 base. CDR1 is GTSNPN, CDR2 SVGIG, per germline (reference sequence). The CDR3 covers 15 residues. The CDR3 bases are TGTGCCTGGAGACACCGAAGCGGGAGGTCCTACGAGCAGTACTTC. It is translated as CAWRHRSGRSYEQYF.

The genes are TRBV9 and TRBJ1-2; the D is unclear. V was trimmed by 1 base and J by 3 bases, leaving 13 bases between them. CDR1 SGDLS and CDR2 YYNGEE come from the germline V gene. The CDR3 totals 15 residues. DNA of the CDR3: TGTGCCAGCAGCGTATCCGGAGGGTCCCACTATGGCTACACCTTC. Its translation: CASSVSGGSHYGYTF.

The J gene is TRBJ2-5, the V gene TRBV7-8; a possible D gene is TRBD2 (5 bases). This CDR3 region has 14 residues. Germline-derived CDR1 and CDR2 are SGHVS and FQNEAQ. The V gene lost 5 bases and the J gene lost 5 bases, with 15 bases spanning the gap. CDR3 nucleotides: TGTGCCAGCAGCGGGCAACTAGTAACCGAGACCCAGTACTTC. This encodes CASSGQLVTETQYF.

V gene TRBV6-2 or TRBV6-3 combines with J gene TRBJ2-7; D might be TRBD1 or TRBD2, each matching 5 bases. The V end lost 6 bases, the J end lost 6 bases, and 15 bases lay between the germline ends. The CDR3 spans 13 residues. Germline V gene lookup returns CDR1 MNHEY and CDR2 SVGEGT. The CDR3 is CASSGVGVAEQYF. The CDR3 DNA reads as TGTGCCAGCAGCGGGGTAGGGGTGGCCGAGCAGTACTTC.

This CDR3 reads CATSRAYRETYEQYF. CDR3 coding DNA: TGTGCCACCAGCAGAGCCTACAGGGAGACCTACGAGCAGTACTTC. This chain links TRBV15 with TRBJ2-7; the D gene is possibly TRBD1 (6 bases). This CDR3 has 15 amino acids. CDR1 is LNHNV and CDR2 is YYDKDF in the germline V gene (reference sequence). The V end lost 1 base, the J end lost 2 bases, and 12 bases lay between the germline ends.

The chain carries TRBV9 and TRBJ1-1; 7 bases are shared with TRBD1. Germline values: CDR1 SGDLS, CDR2 YYNGEE. This CDR3 has 14 amino acids. J lost 0 bases, V lost 3 bases, and 2 bases had no gene match. The CDR3 coding sequence is TGTGCCAGCAGCGCCGGGACAGTGAACACTGAAGCTTTCTTT. Amino acids: CASSAGTVNTEAFF.

This chain connects TRBV6-2 or TRBV6-3 to TRBJ1-6; D gene unclear. Trimming took 4 bases from V and 8 from J, leaving 9 bases between them. CDR3 length equals 13 residues. In germline, CDR1 is MNHEY, CDR2 SVGEGT. The CDR3 coding sequence is TGTGCCAGCAGTTCACTCGGGTATTCACCCCTCCACTTT. Its translation: CASSSLGYSPLHF.

V usage is TRBV7-2 and J usage is TRBJ2-1, with 8 bases identical to TRBD1. The V segment lost 5 bases and the J segment 8 bases; nucleotides outside the gene matches: 8. This CDR3 is 14 amino acids long. Germline V gives CDR1 SGHTA, CDR2 FQGNSA. The CDR3 loop reads CASSRGQGAYEQFF. CDR3 in DNA: TGTGCCAGCAGCCGTGGACAGGGTGCCTATGAGCAGTTCTTC.

The rearrangement joins TRBV6-5 to TRBJ2-7, with 9 bases matching TRBD1. The CDR3 is made up of 16 amino acids. Germline loops: CDR1 MNHEY, CDR2 SVGAGI. The J segment lost 3 bases and the V segment lost 4 bases, leaving 10 bases of the junction unmatched. CDR3 protein: CASSFTYRDRVYEQYF. For the CDR3, the DNA is TGTGCCAGCAGTTTTACTTACCGGGACAGGGTCTACGAGCAGTACTTC.

This chain connects TRBV30 to TRBJ1-3, with 7 bases that match TRBD1. The CDR3 runs to 14 residues. Germline loops: CDR1 GTSNPN, CDR2 SVGIG (reference sequence). V gave up 4 bases and J gave up 8 bases; unmatched junction bases: 11. CDR3 in amino acids: CAWTTGQKVDTIYF. CDR3 sequence (DNA): TGTGCCTGGACCACGGGACAGAAAGTGGACACCATATATTTT.

With regard to this clone: Distinct nucleotide sequences in the sample also encode this CDR3. The gene calls are TRBV15 and TRBJ1-4; D not certain. Trimming left V 0 bases short and J 8 bases short, with 7 bases between. Germline CDR1 is LNHNV and CDR2 is YYDKDF (reference sequence). The CDR3 is 13 amino acids. For the CDR3, the DNA is TGTGCCACCAGCAGAGATGCAGGAGAAAAACTGTTTTTT. Translating gives CATSRDAGEKLFF.

The J gene is TRBJ2-3, the V gene TRBV7-6, with 10 bases aligning to TRBD2. The CDR3 has 18 residues. The germline V gene encodes CDR1 SGHVS and CDR2 FNYEAQ. Trimming removed 0 bases from V and 0 bases from J; junction bases left unmatched: 6. Here the CDR3 reads CASSLAAGGRASTDTQYF. The CDR3 DNA follows: TGTGCCAGCAGCTTAGCAGCGGGAGGGCGTGCTAGCACAGATACGCAGTATTTT.

The chain joins TRBV28 to TRBJ1-1; D uncertain. CDR1 and CDR2 (germline): MDHEN, SYDVKM. CDR3 length: 12 amino acids. V shed 2 bases and J shed 11 bases, with 12 bases lying between them. CDR3 protein: CASSLKLTRAFF. The CDR3 DNA reads TGTGCCAGCAGTTTAAAGCTGACTCGGGCTTTCTTT.

This chain joins TRBV18 and TRBJ2-2; a possible D gene is TRBD2 (6 bases). Germline V gives CDR1 KGHSH, CDR2 LQKENI. V was trimmed by 10 bases and J by 4 bases, leaving 16 bases between them. CDR3 size: 14 residues. This chain's CDR3 is CATRPGGSTGELFF. CDR3 nucleotides: TGTGCCACTCGACCCGGGGGTAGCACCGGGGAGCTGTTTTTT.

The chain joins TRBV25-1 to TRBJ2-5; possible D gene TRBD2, 6 bases. The CDR3 is made up of 14 amino acids. Germline loops: CDR1 MGHDK, CDR2 SYGVNS. The V gene lost 5 bases and the J gene lost 5 bases, with 15 bases spanning the gap. CDR3 in DNA: TGTGCCAGCAGTCCGACGGGCCGGGGGGAGACCCAGTACTTC. This sequence encodes CASSPTGRGETQYF.

The chain employs TRBV6-2 or TRBV6-3 and TRBJ1-1; no clear D gene. V dropped 5 bases and J dropped 0 bases, with 16 bases sitting between them. The CDR3 contains 16 residues. Germline assignment: CDR1 MNHEY and CDR2 SVGEGT. This CDR3 is CASSLPQRGLNTEAFF. DNA for the CDR3: TGTGCCAGCAGTCTCCCTCAACGGGGTCTGAACACTGAAGCTTTCTTT.

This chain uses TRBV7-2 with TRBJ2-5; 14 bases agree with TRBD2. The CDR3 has 18 amino acids. Looked up from germline, CDR1 is SGHTA and CDR2 is FQGNSA. V lost 1 base and J lost 2; bases outside the gene matches: 6. CDR3 in amino acids: CASSLGLAGGRMQETQYF. In DNA form, the CDR3 reads TGTGCCAGCAGCTTAGGACTAGCGGGGGGGCGGATGCAAGAGACCCAGTACTTC.